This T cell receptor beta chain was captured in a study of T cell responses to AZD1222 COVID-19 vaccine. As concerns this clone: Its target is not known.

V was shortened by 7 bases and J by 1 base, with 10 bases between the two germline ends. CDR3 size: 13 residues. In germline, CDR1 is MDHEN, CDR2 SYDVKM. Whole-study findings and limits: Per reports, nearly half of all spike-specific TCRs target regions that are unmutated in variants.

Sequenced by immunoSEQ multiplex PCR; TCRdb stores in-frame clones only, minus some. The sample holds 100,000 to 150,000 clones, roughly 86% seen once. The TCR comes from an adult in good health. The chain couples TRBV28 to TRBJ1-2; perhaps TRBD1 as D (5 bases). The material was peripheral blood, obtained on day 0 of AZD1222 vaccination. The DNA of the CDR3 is TGTGCCAGCACCCTCGGGGGTAACTATGGCTACACCTTC. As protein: CASTLGGNYGYTF.